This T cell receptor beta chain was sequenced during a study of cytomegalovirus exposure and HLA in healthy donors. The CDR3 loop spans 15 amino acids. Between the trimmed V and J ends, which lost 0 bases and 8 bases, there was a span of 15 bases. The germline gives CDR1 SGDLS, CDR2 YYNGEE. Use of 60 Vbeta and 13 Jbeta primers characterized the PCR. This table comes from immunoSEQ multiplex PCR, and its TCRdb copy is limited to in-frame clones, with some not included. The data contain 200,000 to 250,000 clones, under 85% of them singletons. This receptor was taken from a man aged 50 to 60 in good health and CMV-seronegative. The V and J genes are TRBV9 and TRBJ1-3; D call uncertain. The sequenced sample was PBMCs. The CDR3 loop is CASSVGGGVWDTIYF. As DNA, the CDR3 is TGTGCCAGCAGCGTAGGAGGCGGGGTTTGGGACACCATATATTTT.